This is a list of T cell receptor beta chains from one sample in a study of blood T cell repertoires in COVID-19. Here immunoSEQ multiplex PCR was the method, and the copy in TCRdb shows in-frame clones only, minus some. The data contain roughly 250,000 clones, 70% to 90% of them singletons. Specimen: PBMCs or T cells enriched from blood (not recorded which). All receptors derive from a woman in her thirties or forties with acute COVID-19. Each CDR3 is given with its conserved first and last residue. Each record gives: clone size, J gene, V gene, D gene, CDR3 protein, CDR3 DNA. The D gene is left open where the match is weak. The size entry is marked missing in some rows and otherwise reads once, few, many or a size class.

once,TRBJ1-5,TRBV24-1,NA,CATSDQKDRNQPQHF,TGTGCCACCAGTGACCAGAAGGACAGAAATCAGCCCCAGCATTTT
once,TRBJ1-2,TRBV6-2/TRBV6-3,TRBD1,CASSYSRQGAGYGYTF,TGTGCCAGCAGTTACTCGAGACAGGGGGCAGGTTATGGCTACACCTTC
NA,TRBJ2-5,TRBV5-1,TRBD2,CASSLLAGGPQETQYF,TGCGCCAGCAGCTTACTAGCGGGAGGGCCTCAAGAGACCCAGTACTTC
NA,TRBJ1-2,TRBV4-3,NA,CASSPLAGQITNYGYTF,TGCGCCAGCAGCCCCTTAGCTGGACAGATAACCAACTATGGCTACACCTTC
NA,TRBJ2-1,TRBV9,TRBD2,CASSDSGNRYNEQFF,TGTGCCAGCAGCGATAGCGGGAACCGATACAATGAGCAGTTCTTC
NA,TRBJ1-5,TRBV6-1,NA,CASSDQTGNQPQHF,TGTGCCAGCAGTGACCAGACAGGCAATCAGCCCCAGCATTTT
NA,TRBJ2-1,TRBV11-3,TRBD2,CASSLDPGLAGGYNEQFF,TGTGCCAGCAGCTTAGACCCAGGACTAGCGGGAGGGTACAATGAGCAGTTCTTC
NA,TRBJ2-2,TRBV7-8,TRBD1,CASSLRTGQNTGELFF,TGTGCCAGCAGCCTAAGGACAGGACAGAACACCGGGGAGCTGTTTTTT
NA,TRBJ1-5,TRBV28,TRBD1,CASSFRTGPGQPQHF,TGTGCCAGCAGTTTTAGGACAGGCCCGGGTCAGCCCCAGCATTTT
NA,TRBJ2-1,TRBV30,TRBD2,CAWTISGGVEFF,TGTGCCTGGACTATTAGCGGGGGTGTTGAGTTCTTC
NA,TRBJ1-6,TRBV7-2,NA,CASSLRRRNSPLHF,TGTGCCAGCAGCTTACGGAGGAGGAATTCACCCCTCCACTTT
NA,TRBJ2-6,TRBV5-4,NA,CASSEHSGANVLTF,TGTGCCAGCAGCGAACATTCTGGGGCCAACGTCCTGACTTTC
NA,TRBJ2-2,TRBV11-3,NA,CASSYRDTGELFF,TGTGCCAGCAGCTACAGAGACACCGGGGAGCTGTTTTTT
NA,TRBJ2-7,TRBV6-5,TRBD1,CASRPGQGSSYEQYF,TGTGCCAGCAGACCGGGACAGGGGAGCTCCTACGAGCAGTACTTC
once,TRBJ1-3,TRBV7-2,TRBD1,CASSLGGTGGSGNTIYF,TGTGCCAGCAGCTTAGGAGGGACAGGGGGCTCTGGAAACACCATATATTTT
NA,TRBJ1-4,TRBV6-5,NA,CASSSREGRGGEKLFF,TGTGCCAGCAGTTCCAGGGAGGGCAGGGGCGGCGAAAAACTGTTTTTT
NA,TRBJ1-1,TRBV2,NA,CASSEGLGAGAEAFF,TGTGCCAGCAGTGAAGGGCTTGGGGCCGGCGCTGAAGCTTTCTTT
NA,TRBJ2-7,TRBV27,NA,CASSDRPPYEQYF,TGTGCCAGCTCCGACAGGCCCCCTTACGAGCAGTACTTC
NA,TRBJ1-3,TRBV7-8,NA,CASSSTRTGSSGNTIYF,TGTGCCAGCAGCTCTACCCGGACGGGATCTTCTGGAAACACCATATATTTT
NA,TRBJ2-3,TRBV11-2,TRBD2,CASSPRPGAGGLNTDTQYF,TGTGCCAGCAGCCCTCGTCCGGGAGCGGGAGGGCTTAACACAGATACGCAGTATTTT
NA,TRBJ1-1,TRBV5-1,NA,CASSLRDMNTEAFF,TGCGCCAGCAGCTTACGCGACATGAACACTGAAGCTTTCTTT
NA,TRBJ2-7,TRBV27,NA,CASSPNSNEQYF,TGTGCCAGCAGTCCGAACAGTAACGAGCAGTACTTC
NA,TRBJ2-2,TRBV4-1,TRBD2,CASSQEASGVTGELFF,TGCGCCAGCAGCCAAGAAGCTAGCGGGGTCACCGGGGAGCTGTTTTTT
few,TRBJ2-7,TRBV7-8,TRBD1,CASIIGQGVDEQYF,TGTGCCAGCATCATAGGGCAGGGGGTGGACGAGCAGTACTTC
NA,TRBJ2-3,TRBV6-1,TRBD2,CASSDSSGVRDTQYF,TGTGCCAGCAGTGATTCTAGCGGGGTCCGGGATACGCAGTATTTT
NA,TRBJ2-2,TRBV7-9,TRBD1,CASSPPGTANTGELFF,TGTGCCAGCAGCCCCCCCGGGACAGCGAACACCGGGGAGCTGTTTTTT
once,TRBJ1-2,TRBV4-3,NA,CASSGGGTNYGYTF,TGCGCCAGCAGCGGCGGGGGAACTAACTATGGCTACACCTTC
NA,TRBJ2-2,TRBV25-1,NA,CASSEYLAGATGELFF,TGTGCCAGCAGTGAATATTTGGCAGGCGCCACCGGGGAGCTGTTTTTT
NA,TRBJ2-1,TRBV24-1,TRBD2,CATSFGGRGEQFF,TGTGCCACCAGTTTCGGCGGGAGGGGTGAGCAGTTCTTC
NA,TRBJ1-1,TRBV29-1,NA,CSVEDRNPLTEAFF,TGCAGCGTTGAAGACAGGAACCCTCTCACTGAAGCTTTCTTT
NA,TRBJ1-5,TRBV2,TRBD1,CASSEDRTGGQPQHF,TGTGCCAGCAGCGAGGACAGGACAGGGGGACAGCCCCAGCATTTT
NA,TRBJ1-5,TRBV5-1,TRBD1,CASSSRTGAQPQHF,TGCGCCAGCAGCTCCAGGACAGGAGCCCAGCCCCAGCATTTT
NA,TRBJ2-5,TRBV30,TRBD1,CAWWRPGQGSHF,TGTGCCTGGTGGCGTCCGGGACAGGGGAGCCACTTC
NA,TRBJ2-7,TRBV12-3/TRBV12-4,NA,CASSFTGSPEQYF,TGTGCCAGCAGTTTCACCGGGAGCCCCGAGCAGTACTTC
few,TRBJ1-1,TRBV19,NA,CASSLASLSEAFF,TGTGCCAGTAGTTTGGCCTCCCTTAGCGAAGCTTTCTTT
NA,TRBJ2-3,TRBV9,NA,CASSPTSTDTQYF,TGTGCCAGCAGCCCAACTAGCACAGATACGCAGTATTTT
once,TRBJ1-1,TRBV7-9,TRBD1,CASSLGQGAEAFF,TGTGCCAGCAGCTTAGGCCAGGGGGCTGAAGCTTTCTTT
NA,TRBJ2-1,TRBV11-3,NA,CASSLGRRSYNEQFF,TGTGCCAGCAGCTTAGGCCGCAGGTCCTACAATGAGCAGTTCTTC
once,TRBJ1-1,TRBV7-9,NA,CASSLGSREERSEAFF,TGTGCCAGCAGCTTAGGATCCCGGGAGGAACGTAGTGAAGCTTTCTTT
NA,TRBJ2-1,TRBV5-5,NA,CASSRTGTRYNEQFF,TGTGCCAGCAGCCGAACCGGGACTCGATACAATGAGCAGTTCTTC
NA,TRBJ2-2,TRBV27,TRBD2,CASSLLALGTSGNTGELFF,TGTGCCAGCAGTTTATTGGCCCTCGGGACTAGCGGGAACACCGGGGAGCTGTTTTTT
NA,TRBJ1-2,TRBV18,TRBD1,CASSPDRAGGYTF,TGTGCCAGCTCACCCGACAGGGCGGGTGGCTACACCTTC
NA,TRBJ1-2,TRBV30,TRBD1,CAWSGTEGGYTF,TGTGCCTGGAGCGGGACAGAGGGTGGCTACACCTTC
NA,TRBJ1-2,TRBV7-8,TRBD1,CASSSQGAGYTF,TGTGCCAGCAGCTCCCAGGGGGCTGGCTACACCTTC
NA,TRBJ2-1,TRBV3-1/TRBV3-2,TRBD2,CASSPQAGANYNEQFF,TGTGCCAGCAGCCCCCAGGCGGGAGCGAACTACAATGAGCAGTTCTTC
NA,TRBJ1-3,TRBV7-9,NA,CASSLGAVGNTIYF,TGTGCCAGCAGCTTAGGTGCAGTTGGAAACACCATATATTTT
once,TRBJ2-2,TRBV7-6,TRBD2,CASSLARFAGGGTGELFF,TGTGCCAGCAGCTTAGCGCGTTTTGCGGGAGGAGGAACCGGGGAGCTGTTTTTT
NA,TRBJ1-1,TRBV13,NA,CASSLWRENTEAFF,TGTGCCAGCAGCTTATGGAGGGAGAACACTGAAGCTTTCTTT
NA,TRBJ2-1,TRBV5-1,TRBD2,CASSLVGSGRADNEQFF,TGCGCCAGCAGCTTGGTTGGTAGCGGGAGGGCCGACAATGAGCAGTTCTTC
NA,TRBJ1-1,TRBV2,TRBD1,CASSGDRGHPEAFF,TGTGCCAGCAGCGGTGACAGGGGGCACCCTGAAGCTTTCTTT
few,TRBJ1-6,TRBV11-2,TRBD1,CASSRDRGRPLHF,TGTGCCAGCAGCAGGGACAGGGGGCGACCCCTCCACTTT
NA,TRBJ1-5,TRBV5-1,NA,CASSPGAGQPQHF,TGCGCCAGCAGCCCCGGCGCCGGGCAGCCCCAGCATTTT
once,TRBJ1-4,TRBV9,TRBD1,CASSPGQGTEKLFF,TGTGCCAGCAGTCCGGGACAGGGGACTGAAAAACTGTTTTTT